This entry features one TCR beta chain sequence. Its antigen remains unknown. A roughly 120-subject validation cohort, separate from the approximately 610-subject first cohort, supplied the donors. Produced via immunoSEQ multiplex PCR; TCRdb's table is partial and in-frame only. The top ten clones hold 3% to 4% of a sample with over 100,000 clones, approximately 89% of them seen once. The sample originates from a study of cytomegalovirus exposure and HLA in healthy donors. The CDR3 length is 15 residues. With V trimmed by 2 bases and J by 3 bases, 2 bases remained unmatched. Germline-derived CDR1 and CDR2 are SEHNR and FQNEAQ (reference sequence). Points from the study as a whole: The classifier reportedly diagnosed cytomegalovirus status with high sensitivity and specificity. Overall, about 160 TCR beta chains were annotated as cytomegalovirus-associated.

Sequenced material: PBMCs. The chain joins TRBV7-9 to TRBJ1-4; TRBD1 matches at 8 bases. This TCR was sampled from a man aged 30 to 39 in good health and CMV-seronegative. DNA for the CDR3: TGTGCCAGCAGCTTACAGACAGGGGCTAATGAAAAACTGTTTTTT. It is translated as CASSLQTGANEKLFF.